The subject of this entry is one T cell receptor (beta chain). The antigen remains undetermined. The data were taken from a study of vaccination and CD4 T cells after COVID-19. Background on the study: Everyone enrolled got two doses of BNT162b2 or mRNA-1273 vaccine. The post-COVID sampling time was a median 101 days after diagnosis, ranging from 35 to 161.

This CDR3 spans 18 amino acids. J was trimmed by 4 bases and V by 2 bases; bases with no gene match: 14. In germline, CDR1 is KGHSY, CDR2 FQNENV. Sequence data for DNA of cultured CD4+ T cells were generated by the Oncomine TCR Beta short-read assay. TCRdb re-called the PCR reads with MiXCR, one entry per CDR3 protein. The top ten hold roughly 25% of the sample, which has around 18,000 distinct CDR3 sequences, more than 30% seen once. Sample treatment: approximately nine-day PBMC culture with coronavirus spike peptide pools or control peptides (ViraFEST assay). V gene TRBV16 combines with J gene TRBJ1-1, with 9 bases fitting TRBD1. The sequence came from a human donor who received a COVID-19 vaccine. The specimen comprised CD4+ T cells from blood, cultured in vitro, sampled before SARS-CoV-2 vaccination. CDR3 sequence: CASSQISGTGYRSTEAFF. CDR3 DNA sequence: TGTGCCAGCAGCCAAATTTCCGGGACAGGGTATAGAAGCACTGAAGCTTTCTTT.